Included here is one TCR beta chain sequence, with context. The sample comes from a study of blood T cell repertoires in COVID-19. Method: immunoSEQ multiplex PCR; TCRdb's copy keeps in-frame clones and lacks some. The sample includes approximately 90,000 clones, approximately 83% of them seen just once. The V and J ends lost 4 bases and 6 bases respectively, with 14 bases between them. There are 14 residues in the CDR3. Germline values: CDR1 KGHDR, CDR2 SFDVKD. The receptor's source is a woman of 80 years or more with active or convalescent COVID-19. What was sequenced was peripheral blood. The chain carries TRBV24-1 and TRBJ1-2; TRBD1 might be the D (5 bases). This CDR3 reads CATSDPAAGNGYTF. DNA of the CDR3: TGTGCCACCAGTGACCCGGCGGCAGGGAATGGCTACACCTTC.